There are a few counts of the clone carrying this T cell receptor (beta chain). TCRdb's copy holds only in-frame clones and misses some; the assay was immunoSEQ multiplex PCR. The sample shows approximately 25,000 clones, about 95% of them seen only once. This sample was included in a study of B cell selection in AIRE deficiency. Sorting defined conventional CD4 T cells as CD4+CD127+. The source is a human donor in good health. Sequences were obtained from CD4+CD127+ conventional T cells sorted from PBMCs.

The CDR3 reads CASSTWTENQPQHF. The CDR3 DNA follows: TGTGCCAGCAGCACCTGGACAGAGAATCAGCCCCAGCATTTT. The rearrangement joins TRBV7-2 to TRBJ1-5, with D possibly TRBD1 on 6 matching bases. The length of the CDR3 is 14 residues. V shed 5 bases and J shed 4 bases, with 12 bases lying between them. The germline CDR1 and CDR2 sequences are SGHTA and FQGNSA.